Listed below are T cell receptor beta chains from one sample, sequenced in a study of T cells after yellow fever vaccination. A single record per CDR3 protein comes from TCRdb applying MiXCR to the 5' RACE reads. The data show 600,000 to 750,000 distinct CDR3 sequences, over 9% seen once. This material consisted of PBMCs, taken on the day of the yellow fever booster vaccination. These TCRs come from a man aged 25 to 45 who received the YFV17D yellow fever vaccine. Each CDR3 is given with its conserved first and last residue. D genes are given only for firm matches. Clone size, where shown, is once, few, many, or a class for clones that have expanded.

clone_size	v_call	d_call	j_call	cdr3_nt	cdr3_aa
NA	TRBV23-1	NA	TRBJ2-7	TGCGCCAGCAGTCAATTAATTTTACCCACTTCCGAGCAGTACTTC	CASSQLILPTSEQYF
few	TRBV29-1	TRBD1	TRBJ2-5	TGCAGCGTTGGGAGGATGTCCAGGGGGACAGAGACCCAGTACTTC	CSVGRMSRGTETQYF
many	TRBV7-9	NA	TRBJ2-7	TGTGCCAGCAGCTTTCACTACGAGCAGTACTTC	CASSFHYEQYF
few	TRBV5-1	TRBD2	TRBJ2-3	TGCGCCAGCAGCCTAGCAGCGGGAGGGCCGGCAGATACGCAGTATTTT	CASSLAAGGPADTQYF
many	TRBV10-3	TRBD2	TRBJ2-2	TGTGCCATCAGTGAGTCGGCACTAGCGGACGGGGAGCTGTTTTTT	CAISESALADGELFF
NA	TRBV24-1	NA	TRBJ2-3	TGTGCCACCAGTGATTCGCCTAGCGCGACCCGGGGCACAGATACGCAGTATTTT	CATSDSPSATRGTDTQYF
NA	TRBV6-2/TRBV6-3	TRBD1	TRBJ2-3	TGTGCCAGACGGGACAGGGGGACAGATACGCAGTATTTT	CARRDRGTDTQYF
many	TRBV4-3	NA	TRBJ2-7	TGCGCCAGCAGCCAAGATTTCAGCGGTCAGAGCTCCTACGAGCAGTACTTC	CASSQDFSGQSSYEQYF
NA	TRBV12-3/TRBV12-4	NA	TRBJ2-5	TGTGCCAGCAGGGCCTCCCGGACCCAGTACTTC	CASRASRTQYF
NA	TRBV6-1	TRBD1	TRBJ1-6	TGTGCCAGCACAATAGGACAGGATAATTCACCCCTCCACTTT	CASTIGQDNSPLHF
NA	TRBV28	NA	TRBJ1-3	TGTGCCAGCAGAACCCCGGGGGGCTCTGGAAACACCATATATTTT	CASRTPGGSGNTIYF
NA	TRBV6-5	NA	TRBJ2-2	TGTGCCAGCAGTTCCCCGACGGGGGTCGACACCGGGGAGCTGTTTTTT	CASSSPTGVDTGELFF
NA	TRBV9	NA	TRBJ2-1	TGTGCCAGCAGCGTATATGTGGGTCGGGACTGGAGGAATGAGCAGTTCTTC	CASSVYVGRDWRNEQFF
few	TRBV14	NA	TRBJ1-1	TGTGCCAGCAGCCCGGAGGGGGGAGGGAGTCGAGCTTTCTTT	CASSPEGGGSRAFF
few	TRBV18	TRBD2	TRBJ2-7	TGTGCCAGCTCACCGAGACTAGCGGGTGGGCGCTACGAGCAGTACTTC	CASSPRLAGGRYEQYF
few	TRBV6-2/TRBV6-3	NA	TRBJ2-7	TGTGCCAGCAGAAAATCAGGGGTTGCCAGGGCCTACGAGCAGTACTTC	CASRKSGVARAYEQYF
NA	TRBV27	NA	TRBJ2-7	TGTGCCAGCAGAACCCAGGACGGAGGGCCGCTTGTTTACGAGCAGTACTTC	CASRTQDGGPLVYEQYF
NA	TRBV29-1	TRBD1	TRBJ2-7	TGCAGCGTCGGACAGGGCGAGCAGTACTTC	CSVGQGEQYF
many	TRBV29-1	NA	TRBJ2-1	TGCAGCGCAGGGGACTACCAATACAATGAGCAGTTCTTC	CSAGDYQYNEQFF
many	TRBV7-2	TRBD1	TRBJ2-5	TGTGCCAGCAGCTTAGGGGAAGGGGGCCGCCAAGAGACCCAGTACTTC	CASSLGEGGRQETQYF
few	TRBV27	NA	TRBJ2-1	TGTGCCAGCGGAAAAACAGGGAGGGGATTGATCTTC	CASGKTGRGLIF
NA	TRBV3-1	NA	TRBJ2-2	TGTGCCAGCAGCCTGGGACTCTACAACACCGGGGAGCTGTTTTTT	CASSLGLYNTGELFF
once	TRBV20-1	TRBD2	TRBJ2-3	TGCAGTGCGCGGGGGACTAGCGGGAGGGAAGATACGCAGTATTTT	CSARGTSGREDTQYF
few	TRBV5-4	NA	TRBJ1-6	TGTGCCAGCAGCATTACAGGGAGTAATTCACCCCTCCACTTT	CASSITGSNSPLHF
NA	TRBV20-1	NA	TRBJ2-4	TGCAGTTCTCTCTCGGGGCTGCTAGCCAAAAACATTCAGTACTTC	CSSLSGLLAKNIQYF
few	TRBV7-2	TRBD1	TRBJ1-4	TGTGCCAGCAGCCGCCGACAGGGACGTTACGAAAAACTGTTTTTT	CASSRRQGRYEKLFF
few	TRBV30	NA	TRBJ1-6	TGTGCCTGGACCAAACCTGGCGTTTCTGTTTCACCCCTCCACTTT	CAWTKPGVSVSPLHF
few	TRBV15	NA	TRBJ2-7	TGTGCCACCAGCAGAGAGCGGGGTGGCTACTACGAGCAGTACTTC	CATSRERGGYYEQYF
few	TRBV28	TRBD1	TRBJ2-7	TGTGCCAGTAGAGTACCGGGACAGGGGAATTACGAGCAGTACTTC	CASRVPGQGNYEQYF
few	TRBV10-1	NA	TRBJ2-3	TGCGCCAGCAGTGAGTCTAGGTTGGGAGATACGCAGTATTTT	CASSESRLGDTQYF
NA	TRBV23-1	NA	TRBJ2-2	TGCGCCAGCAGTCAAATTACTGGGACCGGGGAGCTGTTTTTT	CASSQITGTGELFF
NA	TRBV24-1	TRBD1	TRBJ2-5	TGTGCCACCAGTGACCCCGGGACAGCACCTCAAGAGACCCAGTACTTC	CATSDPGTAPQETQYF
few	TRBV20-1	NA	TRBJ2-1	TGCAGTGCTAGAGTTACCGCGGCCCCCGGGAGTACCTCCTACAATGAGCAGTTCTTC	CSARVTAAPGSTSYNEQFF
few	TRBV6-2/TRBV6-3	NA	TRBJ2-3	TGTGCCAGCCGGGGGTGGACTGGAACAGATACGCAGTATTTT	CASRGWTGTDTQYF
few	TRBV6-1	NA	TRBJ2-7	TGTGCCAGCATTGGGGCAGGCGGTTACGAGCAGTACTTC	CASIGAGGYEQYF
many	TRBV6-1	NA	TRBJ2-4	TGTGCCAGCAGCCCCCTCCGGACAGTAGCCAAAAACATTCAGTACTTC	CASSPLRTVAKNIQYF
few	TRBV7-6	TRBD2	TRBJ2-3	TGTGCGAGCGGATTTGGCGGGAGGTCAGATACGCAGTATTTT	CASGFGGRSDTQYF
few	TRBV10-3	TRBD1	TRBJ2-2	TGTGCCATCACCGAAGGGCAGGGGGACACCGGGGAGCTGTTTTTT	CAITEGQGDTGELFF
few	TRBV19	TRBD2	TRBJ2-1	TGTGCCAGTAAGACTAGCGGCTCCTACAATGAGCAGTTCTTC	CASKTSGSYNEQFF
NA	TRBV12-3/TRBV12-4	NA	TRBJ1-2	TGTGCCAGCAGTTTAGCACTTCGGGCGGAGCGATCAGGCTACACCTTC	CASSLALRAERSGYTF
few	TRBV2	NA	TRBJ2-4	TGTGCCAGCACTACCGCTAGAAACATTCAGTACTTC	CASTTARNIQYF
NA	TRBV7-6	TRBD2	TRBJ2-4	TGTGCCAGCAGCTTAGTAGCTAGCGGGCCTAAAAACATTCAGTACTTC	CASSLVASGPKNIQYF
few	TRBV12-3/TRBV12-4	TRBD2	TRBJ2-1	TGTGCCAGCAGTCCCATCGTGGGACTAGAAGTATACAATGAGCAGTTCTTC	CASSPIVGLEVYNEQFF
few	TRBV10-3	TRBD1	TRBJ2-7	TGTGCCATCAGTGAGGGACAGGTAAGGGCTGGCGAGCAGTACTTC	CAISEGQVRAGEQYF
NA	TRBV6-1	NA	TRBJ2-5	TGTGCCAGCAGTCTAGGGAAAGGAGAGACCCAGTACTTC	CASSLGKGETQYF
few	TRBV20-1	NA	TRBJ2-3	TGCAGTGCTGGGGGGGCTAGCACAGATACGCAGTATTTT	CSAGGASTDTQYF
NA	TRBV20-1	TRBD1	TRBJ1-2	TGCAGTGCTAGAGCAGGGGGCTTGGGCTACACCTTC	CSARAGGLGYTF
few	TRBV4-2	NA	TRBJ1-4	TGTGCCAGCAGCCAAGAAGAGGTCAGCTGGGAAAAACTGTTTTTT	CASSQEEVSWEKLFF
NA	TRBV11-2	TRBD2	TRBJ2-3	TGTGCCAGCAGCTTAGTTCAGTCCGGCGGGAGAGCAATCACAGATACGCAGTATTTT	CASSLVQSGGRAITDTQYF
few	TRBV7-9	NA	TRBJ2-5	TGTGCCTGCGGAGGGCTCCAAGAGACCCAGTACTTC	CACGGLQETQYF
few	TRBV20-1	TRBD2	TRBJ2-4	TGCAGTGCTAGAGGGGCTAGCGGGAGGGCCAAAAACATTCAGTACTTC	CSARGASGRAKNIQYF
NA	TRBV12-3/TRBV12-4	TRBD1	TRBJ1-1	TGTGCCAGCAGTCCCTCAGGGGGCCTCGGTGAAGCTTTCTTT	CASSPSGGLGEAFF
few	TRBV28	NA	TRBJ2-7	TGTGCCAGCAGTTTAGGGACTCCAGCAACCCACTTC	CASSLGTPATHF
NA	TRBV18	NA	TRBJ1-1	TGTGCCAGCTCACCCGGTGAGAATTCCGGTACTGAAGCTTTCTTT	CASSPGENSGTEAFF
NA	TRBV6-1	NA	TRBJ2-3	TGTGCCAGCGGAGGGTTGGGGGGCCCAGATACGCAGTATTTT	CASGGLGGPDTQYF
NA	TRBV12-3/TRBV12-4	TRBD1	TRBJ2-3	TGTGCCAGCAGTTTACGACAGGGTCCAGATACGCAGTATTTT	CASSLRQGPDTQYF